This section outlines one T cell receptor (beta chain) sequence together with its context. Deletions cut 7 bases from V and 3 bases from J, with 13 bases between. CDR1 is SEHNR, CDR2 FQNEAQ, per germline (reference sequence). The CDR3 covers 13 residues. The record originates from a study of OX40 agonist ivuxolimab in advanced cancers. Measured with immunoSEQ multiplex PCR; TCRdb has only the in-frame clones, and not every one. Seen here are approximately 40,000 clones, around nine tenths observed once, and the top ten hold about an eighth. The sequencing used CD4+ or CD8+ T cells sorted from blood, collected in a trial of the OX40 agonist ivuxolimab. The J gene is TRBJ2-7, the V gene TRBV7-9; D may be TRBD1 (6 bases). The TCR sequence derives from an adult with an advanced solid tumor such as melanoma, head and neck, liver or kidney cancer. The CDR3 DNA is TGTGCCAGCACTACAGGGACATACTACGAGCAGTACTTC. Translating it yields CASTTGTYYEQYF.